This T cell receptor beta chain originates from a study of vaccination and CD4 T cells after COVID-19 (dated by TCRdb to between 2021 and 2024). Broadly, across the study: The convalescent cohort included six males and four females, with two Hispanic individuals, seven Caucasians, two Asians and one multiracial person. Post-COVID blood samples from convalescent patients were collected a median of 101 days after diagnosis, with a range of roughly 35 to 180 days. As controls, cultures received a CEFX viral epitope pool (the positive control), an HIV-1 Nef peptide pool (the negative control), or no peptide at all. The spike-specific CD4+ TCR repertoire was compared before and after mRNA vaccination in approximately 9 COVID-19 convalescent patients and a few infection-naive healthy vaccine recipients. Participants received two doses of either the Pfizer-BioNTech BNT162b2 vaccine (n=8) or the Moderna mRNA-1273 vaccine (n=2). Post-vaccine blood samples were collected a median of approximately 68 days after the second vaccine dose, ranging from roughly 12 to 250 days. In an earlier paper using these donors, memory CD4+ T cell crossreactivity between SARS-CoV-2 and common cold coronavirus spike proteins was assessed at the TCR clonotype level. Culture stimuli were overlapping spike peptide pools from SARS-CoV-2 and from the common cold coronaviruses HCoV-NL63, HCoV-OC43 and HCoV-229E. Beyond this particular receptor, the publication reports: In convalescent patients, a median approximately 90% of post-vaccine SARS-CoV-2-reactive clones were detected only after vaccination, suggesting vaccine-specific priming. In convalescent patients, nearly all vaccine-specific clones (304 of 307) were found to be mono-reactive for SARS-CoV-2 spike rather than cross-reactive with common cold coronaviruses. The study included relatively few convalescent patients and did not analyze early timepoints after natural infection. The median count of SARS-CoV-2-reactive clonotypes went up from 20 to 25 after infection to more than 30 after vaccination, although the change was not significant.

Preparation of the library involved PCR. At the Johns Hopkins FTIC core, DNA from the cultured CD4+ T cells underwent TCR sequencing with the Oncomine TCR Beta short-read assay. The QIAamp micro DNA kit was used to extract genomic DNA from the cultured CD4+ T cells. Oncomine TCR Beta libraries made from cultured CD4+ T cells were pooled using unique dual indexes and sequenced on an Illumina iSeq 100. The original methods were these. Non-productive sequences were removed, and CDR3s not starting with C, not ending with F or W, or shorter than 7 amino acids were discarded. The MANAFEST web application identified antigen-specific clonotypes by comparing peptide-stimulated wells against reference wells and other culture wells. Positive clones required FDR below 0.05, an odds ratio above 5, and productive frequency above 0.1% in at least two of three replicate wells. Clonotypes that were significantly expanded in both SARS-CoV-2 spike wells and at least one common cold coronavirus spike condition were defined as cross-reactive. Similarity between CDR3 sequences was evaluated in R version 3.6.1 using Levenshtein distances (stringdist) and unrooted phylogenetic trees (ape). Using fastp trimming at Q25 and MiXCR clonotype assembly, TCRdb reanalyzed the public sequencing data and kept in-frame beta chains. Records with the same CDR3 protein are collapsed into one entry carrying the most frequent genes and DNA. The V and J calls shown here were made by TCRdb, not taken from the authors' results. The sample has some 9,700 distinct CDR3 sequences on record, 60% of them singletons. Less than 30% of the sample rests with the top ten.

V loses 1 base of germline sequence and J loses 5 bases, and the interval between the two ends is 11 bases. The CDR1 and CDR2 encoded by the germline V gene are KGHSH and LQKENI. Inclusive of the bounding cysteine and phenylalanine, the CDR3 is 14 residues long. Just the 42-base CDR3 DNA is kept, in frame starting at base 1. Concerning this clonotype itself: What antigen it recognizes has not been identified. Per-base qualities were not stored, and no clone one base away is much larger.

Reading the label with the study, this specimen's treatment or condition is: roughly ten-day PBMC culture with coronavirus spike peptide pools or control peptides (ViraFEST assay). CD4+ T cells from unexposed donors were collected before the COVID-19 pandemic (2011-2018). The ViraFEST assay was used in the study, in which antigen-specific T cells were expanded with peptide pools and expanded clonotypes were subsequently identified by TCR sequencing. About 2 million PBMCs per well were cultured in IMDM with roughly 5% human AB serum and about 9.2 IU/ml IL-2, plus 10 ug/ml peptide pools. Half of the culture medium was replaced with fresh IL-2-containing medium on days 3 and 7. After less than twelve days of culture, CD4+ T cells were isolated by negative selection with the EasySep CD4+ T cell isolation kit. As cell number allowed, CD4+ T cells from unexposed donors were tested for reactivity to SARS-CoV-2 S and N and to four common cold coronavirus spike pools. Ficoll-Paque Plus gradient centrifugation was used to isolate PBMCs from whole blood, and the isolated PBMCs were then either used fresh or cryopreserved at -140C. Each culture condition was generally run in triplicate wells. Leukapheresis product for the unexposed donors was bought commercially.

The TCR was taken from a human donor in good health. The receptor chain draws on TRBV18 and TRBJ2-5; the D gene assignment is ambiguous. Material: CD4+ T cells from blood, cultured in vitro. The CDR3 here reads CASSPQGSRETQYF. The nucleotide sequence is given as TGTGCCAGCTCACCACAAGGGTCTCGGGAGACCCAGTACTTC.